The rows below give T cell receptor beta chains drawn from one sample of a study of blood T cell repertoires in COVID-19. This table comes from immunoSEQ multiplex PCR, and its TCRdb copy is limited to in-frame clones, with some not included. The profile shows roughly 120,000 clones, 70% to 90% of them singletons. Sample: peripheral blood. The receptor set was obtained from a human donor in a cohort sampled during active COVID-19. Both conserved end residues are part of each CDR3.

j_gene | v_gene | CDR3aa
TRBJ2-3 | TRBV7-2 | CASSSYVMTGTDTQYF
TRBJ2-7 | TRBV29-1 | CSVELGGGYEQYF
TRBJ1-4 | TRBV27 | CASSLNSPNEKLFF
TRBJ2-4 | TRBV2 | CASQKEGTSGSYIQYF
TRBJ1-1 | TRBV10-2 | CASSAGGGITEAFF
TRBJ1-3 | TRBV18 | CASSPGLSPSGNTIYF
TRBJ2-3 | TRBV7-2 | CASSLSGGAFSTDTQYF
TRBJ2-1 | TRBV11-3 | CASSWGLSNEQFF
TRBJ1-5 | TRBV5-5 | CASSLDATSNQPQHF
TRBJ2-2 | TRBV29-1 | CSVVLRLAGELFF
TRBJ2-1 | TRBV4-2 | CASSQGEGNYNEQFF
TRBJ2-2 | TRBV7-3 | CASSSRSVGGPSTGELFF
TRBJ1-2 | TRBV5-1 | CASSLVLRGSYGYTF
TRBJ1-1 | TRBV10-3 | CAISESLEYTEAFF
TRBJ1-4 | TRBV7-9 | CASSLRQGHEKLFF
TRBJ1-2 | TRBV28 | CASSLPGTGANYGYTF
TRBJ2-7 | TRBV9 | CASSVDSYGRNEQYF
TRBJ2-7 | TRBV28 | CASSFRGRATYEQYF
TRBJ1-3 | TRBV5-1 | CASSLDGSSGNTIYF
TRBJ2-1 | TRBV7-8 | CASSLKPGQGGNEQFF
TRBJ1-5 | TRBV3-1/TRBV3-2 | CASSQAGTGNNQPQHF
TRBJ2-3 | TRBV6-1 | CASSERRGNADTQYF
TRBJ2-7 | TRBV30 | CAWSQLAGSYEQYF
TRBJ1-3 | TRBV7-6 | CASSFGDSGSGNTIYF
TRBJ2-2 | TRBV10-1 | CASGTFNTGELFF
TRBJ2-7 | TRBV6-2/TRBV6-3 | CASSYPVGSSYEQYF